This section outlines one T cell receptor beta chain sequence together with its context. This clone's antigen is unknown. No much larger clone is present one base from it, and per-base qualities are unavailable. Collaborating institutions collected whole blood in K2EDTA tubes following their own protocols. For TCRbeta analysis, collaborators shipped samples as frozen whole blood, isolated PBMCs, or DNA extracted from either of those sample types. TCRbeta CDR3 regions were amplified from genomic DNA by means of the immunoSEQ Assay, a bias-controlled multiplex PCR. The published analysis was carried out like this. Within the assay, amplification of reference gene primers was used to estimate how many nucleated cells each sample contained. To quantify the absolute abundance of each unique TCRbeta CDR3 rearrangement, sequence reads were collapsed and filtered. Productive Simpson clonality was computed per sample as the square root of Simpson's diversity index over productive rearrangements. The source is immuneACCESS, and TCRdb retained only in-frame sequences with V and J called. Part of the clones is not carried over; for the studies checked, unresolved V genes explain less than half of this, and the remainder is unexplained. Clone size and the V and J calls come from that table; the DNA yielded D and trimming. The sample data list approximately 170,000 clones, and under 95% of these were observed just once. The ten largest clones add up to roughly a sixth of the sample.

This sample stems from a study of blood T cell repertoires in COVID-19 (dated by TCRdb to the early 2020s). Background for the entire study: Samples covering the acute and convalescent phases of COVID-19 were provided by collaborators in the United States, Italy and Spain. The prospective study material was composed of cDNA or gDNA derived from T cells, B-cell-depleted T cells, or PBMCs. Subjects who had been exposed to COVID-19, were actively infected with it, or had recovered from it provided the deeply sampled blood TCRbeta repertoires that made up the dataset. The repertoires were released in a freely available public database meant as a resource for research on the immune response to SARS-CoV-2. The samples were drawn from the first 160 participants of the ongoing ImmuneRACE study and from about 1,200 subjects provided by 6 global collaborators. The sample metadata nearly always contained a de-identified subject ID, COVID-19 status, age in years and sex. HLA class I and class II types, where available, came from metadata supplied by the sample provider rather than from assay-based typing.

The trim is 2 bases for V and 8 bases for J, with a gap of 19 bases between the germline ends. CDR1 and CDR2 are read off the germline V gene (reference sequence) as LNHDA and SQIVND. The CDR3 starts with the cysteine, ends with the phenylalanine, and has 15 residues. Of the read, only the CDR3 DNA is kept; its 45 bases are in frame from base 1. Study-wide findings and limitations: Clinical and demographic metadata were provided uncurated, with the amount varying by source and participant.

This chain is built from TRBV19 and TRBJ2-7, and perhaps TRBD1 as D gene, on 5 matching bases. The sequence came from a man in his 60s with active or convalescent COVID-19. Sequenced sample: peripheral blood. The nucleotide sequence reads TGTGCCAGTAGTATACCCGGGCGGCAGGGTATGAAGCAGTACTTC. It translates as CASSIPGRQGMKQYF.